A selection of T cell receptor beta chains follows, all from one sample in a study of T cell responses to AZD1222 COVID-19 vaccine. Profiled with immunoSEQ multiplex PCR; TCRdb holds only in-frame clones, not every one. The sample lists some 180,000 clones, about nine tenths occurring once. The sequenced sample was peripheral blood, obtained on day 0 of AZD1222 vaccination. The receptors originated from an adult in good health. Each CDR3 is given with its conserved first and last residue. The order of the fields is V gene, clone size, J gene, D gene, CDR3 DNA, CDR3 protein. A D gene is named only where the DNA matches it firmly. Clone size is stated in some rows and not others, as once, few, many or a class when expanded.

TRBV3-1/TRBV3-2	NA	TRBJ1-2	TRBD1	TGTGCCAGCAGCAAGCCGACCCTACAGGGGGGCTATGGCTACACCTTC	CASSKPTLQGGYGYTF
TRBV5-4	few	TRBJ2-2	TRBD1	TGTGCCAGCAGCCCATGGACAGGGATCGACACCGGGGAGCTGTTTTTT	CASSPWTGIDTGELFF
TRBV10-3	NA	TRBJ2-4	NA	TGTGCCATCGGAAAGTCAGGGGAGAACATTCAGTACTTC	CAIGKSGENIQYF
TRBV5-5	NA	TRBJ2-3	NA	TGTGCCAGCAGCCCCGGACGGGCCCGCGAGGATACGCAGTATTTT	CASSPGRAREDTQYF
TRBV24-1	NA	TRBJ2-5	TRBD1	TGTGCCACCAGTGTGACAGGGGGCCAAGAGACCCAGTACTTC	CATSVTGGQETQYF
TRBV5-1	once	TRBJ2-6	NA	TGCGCCAGCAGCTTGGGTACTGCTTCTGGGGCCAACGTCCTGACTTTC	CASSLGTASGANVLTF
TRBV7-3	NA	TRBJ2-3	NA	TGTGCCAGCAGCTTAAATAGCGCTGGGGCAGATACGCAGTATTTT	CASSLNSAGADTQYF
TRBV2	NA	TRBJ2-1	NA	TGTGCCAGCCTTGAACAGACTGGATATGAGCAGTTCTTC	CASLEQTGYEQFF
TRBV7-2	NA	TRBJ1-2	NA	TGTGCCAGCAGCTTAACAGCCTATGGCTACACCTTC	CASSLTAYGYTF
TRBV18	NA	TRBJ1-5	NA	TGTGCCAGCTCCCCGGACAGCAGCAATCAGCCCCAGCATTTT	CASSPDSSNQPQHF
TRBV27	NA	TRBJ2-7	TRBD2	TGTGCCAGCAGTTTGGGGAGCGGGAAGAACGAGCAGTACTTC	CASSLGSGKNEQYF
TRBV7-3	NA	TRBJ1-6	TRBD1	TGTGCCAGCAGCCGGGGACAGGGGGCAGGTTCACCCCTCCACTTT	CASSRGQGAGSPLHF
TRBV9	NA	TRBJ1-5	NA	TGTGCCAGCAGCCCCAGAGACGGGCCCCAGCATTTT	CASSPRDGPQHF
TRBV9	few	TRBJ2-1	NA	TGTGCCAGCAGCGTTGACCTCAGCTCCTACAATGAGCAGTTCTTC	CASSVDLSSYNEQFF
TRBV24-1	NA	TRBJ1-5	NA	TGTGCCACCAGTGAGACGACAGAGGGAACCCATCAGCCCCAGCATTTT	CATSETTEGTHQPQHF
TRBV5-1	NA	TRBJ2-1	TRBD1	TGCGCCAGCACCTTCGGGACAGGGCAGGATGAGCAGTTCTTC	CASTFGTGQDEQFF
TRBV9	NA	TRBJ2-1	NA	TGTGCCAGCAGCGTAGCTCTCGTGGCGGGCTCCTCCTACAATGAGCAGTTCTTC	CASSVALVAGSSYNEQFF
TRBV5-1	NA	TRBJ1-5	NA	TGCGCCAGCAGCATTGGTGCGAATCAGCCCCAGCATTTT	CASSIGANQPQHF
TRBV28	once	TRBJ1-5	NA	TGTGCCAGCAGTACGTCAAATCAGCCCCAGCATTTT	CASSTSNQPQHF
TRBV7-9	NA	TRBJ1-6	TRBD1	TGTGCCAGCAGCTTAAATCCGGGGCAGGGGGCCTTGCGAAATTCACCCCTCCACTTT	CASSLNPGQGALRNSPLHF
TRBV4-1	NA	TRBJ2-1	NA	TGCGCCAGCAGCCGCCTACCCACTAGTTTGGATGAGCAGTTCTTC	CASSRLPTSLDEQFF
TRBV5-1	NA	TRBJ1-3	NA	TGCGCCAGCAGCTCTGATCCAACCTCTGGAAACACCATATATTTT	CASSSDPTSGNTIYF
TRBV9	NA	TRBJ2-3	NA	TGTGCCAGCAGCCCTCTTGGGCTCCAGGGAGGAGATACGCAGTATTTT	CASSPLGLQGGDTQYF
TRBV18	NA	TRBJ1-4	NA	TGTGCCAGCTCACCTAGTCAGCCGAATGAAAAACTGTTTTTT	CASSPSQPNEKLFF
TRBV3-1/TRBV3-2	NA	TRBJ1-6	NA	TGTGCCAGCAGCCAAGATCTGGGTTCACCCCTCCACTTT	CASSQDLGSPLHF
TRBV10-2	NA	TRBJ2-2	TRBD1	TGCGCCAGCAAGCTGCACAGGGGGACCGGGGAGCTGTTTTTT	CASKLHRGTGELFF
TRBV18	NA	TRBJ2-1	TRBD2	TGTGCCAGCTCACCACGGACTAGCCGCGGGAATGAGCAGTTCTTC	CASSPRTSRGNEQFF
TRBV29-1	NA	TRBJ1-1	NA	TGCAGCGTTGAAATACAGGTGGGGGACACTGAAGCTTTCTTT	CSVEIQVGDTEAFF
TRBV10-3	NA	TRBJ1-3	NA	TGTGCCATCAGTGGGAGCATCGGGGGTTCTGGAAACACCATATATTTT	CAISGSIGGSGNTIYF
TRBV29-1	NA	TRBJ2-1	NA	TGCAGCGCTGCTAGGGGGAGGAACGAGCAGTTCTTC	CSAARGRNEQFF
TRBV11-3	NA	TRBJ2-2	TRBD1	TGTGCCAGCAGCTTGGACAGGGGGACGAACACCGGGGAGCTGTTTTTT	CASSLDRGTNTGELFF
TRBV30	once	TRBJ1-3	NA	TGTGCCTGGAGTAATTTCGGGACCTCGAGCTCTGGAAACACCATATATTTT	CAWSNFGTSSSGNTIYF
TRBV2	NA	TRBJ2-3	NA	TGTGCCAGCAGCGCGGACAGTACAGATACGCAGTATTTT	CASSADSTDTQYF
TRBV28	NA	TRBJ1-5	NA	TGTGCCACCTATACAGGGCTAAAACAGCCCCAGCATTTT	CATYTGLKQPQHF